One TCR beta chain is described in this entry. Antigen: not known. The data stem from a study of OX40 agonist ivuxolimab in advanced cancers. Study background: The eligibility criteria allowed prior anti-PD-1, anti-PD-L1 or anti-CTLA-4 therapy, and 40% had some. In three patients, partial responses were observed, one with hepatocellular carcinoma and two with cutaneous melanoma.

The V gene lost 5 bases and the J gene lost 1 base, with 11 bases spanning the gap. This CDR3 spans 14 amino acids. The germline gives CDR1 SGHNT, CDR2 YENEEA. Clones were read by immunoSEQ multiplex PCR, and TCRdb kept only the in-frame ones, dropping some. The sample holds 100,000 or so clones; roughly 84% are singletons and the top ten take 0.31%. The study, taken as a whole, reports: It was not determined which antigens were specifically recognized by the peripheral T cells that had undergone clonal expansion.

The chain carries TRBV11-3 and TRBJ2-5; D unresolved. This material consisted of CD4+ or CD8+ T cells sorted from blood, taken in a trial of the OX40 agonist ivuxolimab. The receptor was derived from an adult with an advanced solid tumor such as melanoma, head and neck, liver or kidney cancer. The CDR3: CASSQGPGQETQYF. Written as DNA, the CDR3 is TGTGCCAGCAGCCAAGGACCGGGCCAAGAGACCCAGTACTTC.